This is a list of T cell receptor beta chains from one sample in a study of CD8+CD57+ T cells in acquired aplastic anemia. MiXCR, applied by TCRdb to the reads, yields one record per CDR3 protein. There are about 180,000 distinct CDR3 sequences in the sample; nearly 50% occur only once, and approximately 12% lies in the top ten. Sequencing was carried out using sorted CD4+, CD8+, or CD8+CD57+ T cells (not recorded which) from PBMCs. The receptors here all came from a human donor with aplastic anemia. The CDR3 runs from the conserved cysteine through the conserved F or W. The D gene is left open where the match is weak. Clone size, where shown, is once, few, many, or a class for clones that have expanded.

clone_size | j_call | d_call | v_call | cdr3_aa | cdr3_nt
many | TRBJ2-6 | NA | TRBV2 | CASSREVSGANVLTF | TGTGCCAGCAGTAGGGAGGTCTCTGGGGCCAACGTCCTGACTTTC
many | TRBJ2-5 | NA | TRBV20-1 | CSAPPIGPIQETQYF | TGCAGTGCCCCCCCCATTGGACCTATCCAAGAGACCCAGTACTTC
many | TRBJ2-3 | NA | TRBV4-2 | CASSRAGDSTDTQYF | TGTGCCAGCAGCCGTGCGGGTGATAGCACAGATACGCAGTATTTT
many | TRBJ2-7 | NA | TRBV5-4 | CASSTQLAYEQYF | TGTGCCAGCAGCACCCAGTTAGCTTACGAGCAGTACTTC
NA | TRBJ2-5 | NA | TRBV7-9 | CASLVSGETQYF | TGTGCCTCCCTCGTAAGCGGCGAGACCCAGTACTTC
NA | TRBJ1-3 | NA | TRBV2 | CASSVLGRAGNTIYF | TGTGCCAGCAGTGTACTGGGAAGAGCGGGAAACACCATATATTTT
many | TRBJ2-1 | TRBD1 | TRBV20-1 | CSARVGTGGNEQFF | TGCAGTGCTAGAGTGGGGACAGGGGGGAATGAGCAGTTCTTC
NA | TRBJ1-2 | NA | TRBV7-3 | CASSPTVNYGYTF | TGTGCCAGCAGCCCGACGGTGAACTATGGCTACACCTTC
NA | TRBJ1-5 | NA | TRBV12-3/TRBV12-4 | CASSPRAGYPQPQHF | TGTGCCAGCAGTCCAAGGGCAGGCTACCCTCAGCCCCAGCATTTT
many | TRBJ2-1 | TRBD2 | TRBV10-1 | CASSETVAGISYNEQFF | TGCGCCAGCAGTGAGACGGTAGCGGGGATCTCCTACAATGAGCAGTTCTTC
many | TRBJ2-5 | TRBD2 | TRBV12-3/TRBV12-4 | CASSWVAGAVETQYF | TGTGCCAGCAGTTGGGTAGCGGGGGCTGTGGAGACCCAGTACTTC
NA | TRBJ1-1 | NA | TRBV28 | CASSPGGFRNTEAFF | TGTGCCAGCAGCCCGGGGGGGTTTAGGAACACTGAAGCTTTCTTT
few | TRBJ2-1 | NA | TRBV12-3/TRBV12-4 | CASSLSRGNEQFF | TGTGCCAGCAGTCTATCTCGGGGGAATGAGCAGTTCTTC
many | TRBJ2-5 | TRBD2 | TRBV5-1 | CASSFGTSGGQETQYF | TGCGCCAGCAGCTTTGGAACTAGCGGGGGGCAAGAGACCCAGTACTTC
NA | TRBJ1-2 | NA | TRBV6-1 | CASMEGLGDGYTF | TGTGCCAGCATGGAGGGGCTGGGGGATGGCTACACCTTC
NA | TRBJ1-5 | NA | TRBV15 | CATSRDKTLNQPQHF | TGTGCCACCAGCAGAGATAAGACCCTCAATCAGCCCCAGCATTTT
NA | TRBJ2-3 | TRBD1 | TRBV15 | CATSTRQGPDTQYF | TGTGCCACCAGCACACGACAGGGGCCAGATACGCAGTATTTT
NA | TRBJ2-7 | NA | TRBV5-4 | CASSLAKGPGIEQYF | TGTGCCAGCAGCTTGGCAAAGGGTCCAGGGATCGAGCAGTACTTC
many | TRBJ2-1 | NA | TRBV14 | CASSLGVSSYNEQFF | TGTGCCAGCAGCCTAGGGGTGAGCTCCTACAATGAGCAGTTCTTC
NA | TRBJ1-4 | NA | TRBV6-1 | CASSVGPGNNEKLFF | TGTGCCAGCAGCGTGGGACCGGGAAATAATGAAAAACTGTTTTTT
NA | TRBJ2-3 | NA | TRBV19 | CASSMGGAGTDTQYF | TGTGCCAGTAGTATGGGGGGGGCCGGCACAGATACGCAGTATTTT
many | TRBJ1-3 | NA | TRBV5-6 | CASSSGPFPSGNTIYF | TGTGCCAGCAGCTCGGGACCGTTCCCCTCTGGAAACACCATATATTTT